What follows are 22 T cell receptor beta chains derived from one specimen sequenced in a study of cytomegalovirus exposure and HLA in healthy donors. The PCR was carried out with 60 Vbeta primers and 13 Jbeta primers. The data were produced by immunoSEQ multiplex PCR, yet TCRdb's version contains in-frame clones alone and is incomplete. This sample has about 110,000 clones, with roughly four fifths found just once. Input material: PBMCs. The source of these receptors is a man younger than 45 in good health and CMV-seropositive.

The gene calls are TRBV18 and TRBJ1-5; D is unresolved. Trimming removed 6 bases from V and 2 bases from J, with 8 bases in between. The CDR3 is 13 amino acids. From germline, CDR1 is KGHSH and CDR2 LQKENI. The DNA for the CDR3 is TGTGCCAGCTCTAGACGGGGCAATCAGCCCCAGCATTTT. It codes for CASSRRGNQPQHF.

In this sample, this clone turned up a few times. V and J are TRBV5-1 and TRBJ2-3; the D gene is possibly TRBD2 (5 bases). CDR3 length: 14 residues. Per germline, CDR1 SGHRS and CDR2 YFSETQ. Trimming removed 0 bases from V and 2 bases from J, with 7 bases in between. The CDR3 DNA follows: TGCGCCAGCAGCTTGGCGGGAACCACAGATACGCAGTATTTT. Translated: CASSLAGTTDTQYF.

In its sample, this clone was seen once. The chain recombines TRBV5-1 with TRBJ2-1, with 11 bases that match TRBD2. This CDR3 has 19 residues. V trimming: 4 bases; J trimming: 7 bases; junction bases outside the gene matches: 19. CDR1 SGHRS and CDR2 YFSETQ come from the germline V gene. CDR3 loop: CASSTGPSGRLLGKNEQFF. For the CDR3, the DNA is TGCGCCAGCAGCACCGGCCCTAGCGGGAGGCTCCTTGGAAAGAATGAGCAGTTCTTC.

The genes are TRBV28 and TRBJ2-3; no clear D gene. The CDR3 contains 14 residues. Trimming took 4 bases from V and 0 from J, leaving 8 bases between them. Germline lookup yields CDR1 MDHEN and CDR2 SYDVKM. CDR3 in amino acids: CASSSPPSTDTQYF. In DNA, the CDR3 is TGTGCCAGCAGTTCCCCCCCGAGCACAGATACGCAGTATTTT.

This rearrangement joins TRBV21-1 to TRBJ1-1; TRBD1 is the table's D call, not checked against the DNA. TRBV21-1 is classified as a pseudogene. The CDR3 loop spans 14 amino acids. This CDR3 is CASSRPQADTEAFF. CDR3 nucleotides: TGTGCCAGCAGCCGCCCACAGGCCGACACTGAAGCTTTCTTT.

This chain joins TRBV5-1 and TRBJ1-2, with TRBD1 as a possible D gene (5 bases). CDR3 length: 13 residues. Per the germline V gene, CDR1 is SGHRS and CDR2 is YFSETQ. V lost 7 bases and J 8 bases, leaving 18 bases between the germline ends. In DNA, the CDR3 is TGCGCCAGCCGGATATCTGAGACAGCCGGCTACACCTTC. This encodes CASRISETAGYTF. Full variable domain (outside the CDR3, taken from reference TRBV5-1 and TRBJ1-2): KAGVTQTPRYLIKTRGQQVTLSCSPISGHRSVSWYQQTPGQGLQFLFEYFSETQRNKGNFPGRFSGRQFSNSRSEMNVSTLELGDSALYLCASRISETAGYTFGSGTRLTVV.

The CDR3 DNA reads TGTGCCAGCAGTCCGCATAGCGGGCAGCCCCAGCATTTT. Amino acid sequence: CASSPHSGQPQHF. This chain uses TRBV14 with TRBJ1-5; D is uncertain. CDR3 length: 13 amino acids. The V gene lost 6 bases and the J gene lost 7 bases, with 13 bases spanning the gap. Germline assignment: CDR1 SGHDN and CDR2 FVKESK.

The CDR3 here is CASSFPGRYGYTF. CDR3 DNA sequence: TGTGCCAGCAGCTTCCCAGGGCGCTATGGCTACACCTTC. V gene TRBV5-4 combines with J gene TRBJ1-2; tentatively, D is TRBD1 (5 bases). Trimming took 2 bases from V and 4 from J, leaving 9 bases between them. The CDR3 consists of 13 residues. CDR1 and CDR2 from the germline V gene are SGHNT and YYREEE (reference sequence).

There are a few counts of this clone. The CDR3 DNA reads TGTGCCAGCAGTGCACAGGGAGATCAGCCCCAGCATTTT. The encoded protein is CASSAQGDQPQHF. The chain links TRBV6-1 to TRBJ1-5; a weak D match, TRBD1 (6 bases). This CDR3 is 13 amino acids long. Deletions cut 4 bases from V and 5 bases from J, with 9 bases between. Germline CDR1 MNHNS, CDR2 SASEGT.

This chain joins TRBV5-4 and TRBJ1-2; 7 nucleotides match TRBD1. Losses at the gene ends were 3 bases for V and 6 bases for J; bases not matched to a gene: 8. In germline, CDR1 is SGHNT, CDR2 YYREEE (reference sequence). The CDR3 spans 14 residues. The CDR3 DNA reads TGTGCCAGCAGCTCGAACAGGGGACGAGATGGCTACACCTTC. Amino acids: CASSSNRGRDGYTF.

The V gene is TRBV29-1, the J gene TRBJ2-5; the D is unclear. This CDR3 region has 13 residues. V lost 4 bases and J 2 bases, leaving 11 bases between the germline ends. Germline V gene data show CDR1 as SQVTM and CDR2 as ANQGSEA. The DNA for the CDR3 is TGCAGCGTTGCCCCCGCCGGGCAAGAGACCCAGTACTTC. Translating gives CSVAPAGQETQYF.

V usage is TRBV29-1 and J usage is TRBJ1-1; TRBD1 agrees at 7 bases. CDR3 length equals 14 residues. Trimming at V came to 1 base and at J to 4 bases, leaving 6 bases not matched to a gene. From germline, CDR1 is SQVTM and CDR2 ANQGSEA. The CDR3 bases are TGCAGCGTTGAAGTCCCGGGACAGAGCACTGAAGCTTTCTTT. Translation gives CSVEVPGQSTEAFF.

This chain connects TRBV5-6 to TRBJ2-3; tentative D call: TRBD2 (6 bases). V was cut by 9 bases and J by 2 bases, with 16 bases left in between. CDR1 is SGHDT and CDR2 is YYEEEE in the germline V gene. This CDR3 contains 14 residues. As DNA, the CDR3 is TGTGCCAACAGACTGACGCGGGACACAGATACGCAGTATTTT. Its translation is CANRLTRDTDTQYF.

CDR3 amino acids: CASSVGLRGNQPQHF. CDR3 coding DNA: TGTGCCAGCAGCGTGGGGTTGAGAGGCAATCAGCCCCAGCATTTT. The chain couples TRBV5-5 to TRBJ1-5; D unclear. V lost 4 bases to trimming and J lost 2 bases, with 13 bases between them. Germline CDR1 and CDR2: SGHKS and YYEKEE (reference sequence). This CDR3 region has 15 residues.

Notes on this clone: The DNA is left out, because the CDR3 cannot be placed on it with certainty; the CDR3 is given as TCRdb lists it. The chain combines TRBV28 with TRBJ1-2; the table assigns TRBD1, which was not confirmed against the DNA. The germline gives CDR1 MDHEN, CDR2 SYDVKM. The CDR3 is made up of 12 amino acids, end residues included. CDR3 loop: CASSLFGQGNTF.

The chain has TRBV2 and TRBJ2-7, with D possibly being TRBD2 (6 bases). CDR3 length equals 13 residues. V was cut by 3 bases and J by 4 bases, with 10 bases left in between. The germline V gene has CDR1 SNHLY and CDR2 FYNNEI. The CDR3 loop is CASSDGGWYEQYV. As DNA, the CDR3 is TGTGCCAGCAGTGATGGAGGGTGGTACGAGCAGTACGTC.

The rearrangement joins TRBV2 to TRBJ1-2; 8 nucleotides match TRBD1. J lost 8 bases, V lost 8 bases, and 7 bases had no gene match. The CDR3 sequence is 12 residues long. CDR1 and CDR2 from the germline V gene are SNHLY and FYNNEI. The CDR3 loop is CASDAGGAGYTF. For the CDR3, the DNA is TGTGCCAGCGACGCAGGGGGCGCGGGCTACACCTTC.

The CDR3 bases are TGTGCCAGCAGGAGAGGGTGGGACAGGCTTGACGGAAACACCATATATTTT. Its translation is CASRRGWDRLDGNTIYF. This sequence joins TRBV2 and TRBJ1-3; 8 nucleotides match TRBD1. V lost 6 bases to trimming and J lost 4 bases; unmatched junction nucleotides: 14. In germline, CDR1 is SNHLY, CDR2 FYNNEI. The CDR3 runs to 17 residues. The full variable domain, with the rest looked up from reference TRBV2 and TRBJ1-3, is EPEVTQTPSHQVTQMGQEVILRCVPISNHLYFYWYRQILGQKVEFLVSFYNNEISEKSEIFDDQFSVERPDGSNFTLKIRSTKLEDSAMYFCASRRGWDRLDGNTIYFGEGSWLTVV.

CDR3 in DNA: TGTGCCAGCAGCTGGGCCCCACACTCTGGAAACACCATATATTTT. This translates into CASSWAPHSGNTIYF. The genes are TRBV5-5 and TRBJ1-3, with D unclear. Trimming took 3 bases from V and 0 from J, leaving 10 bases between them. The CDR3 sequence is 15 residues long. Per germline, CDR1 SGHKS and CDR2 YYEKEE (reference sequence).

The V and J genes are TRBV9 and TRBJ1-5; 9 bases map to TRBD1. Trimming removed 0 bases from V and 5 bases from J; junction bases left unmatched: 3. The CDR3 has 15 residues. Germline V gene lookup returns CDR1 SGDLS and CDR2 YYNGEE. CDR3 region: CASSVGDRVDQPQHF. The DNA of the CDR3 is TGTGCCAGCAGCGTAGGGGACAGGGTCGATCAGCCCCAGCATTTT.

The V gene is TRBV5-1, the J gene TRBJ2-2; possible D gene TRBD1, 6 bases. V dropped 4 bases and J dropped 1 base, with 11 bases sitting between them. Germline V gene lookup returns CDR1 SGHRS and CDR2 YFSETQ. The CDR3 totals 15 residues. The CDR3 is CASSKQTGNTGELFF. As DNA, the CDR3 is TGCGCCAGCAGCAAACAGACAGGGAACACCGGGGAGCTGTTTTTT.

V is TRBV5-8 and J is TRBJ1-1; unclear D gene. CDR3 length equals 15 residues. Trimming took off 0 bases at V and 3 bases at J, with 12 bases between the two ends. Germline CDR1 and CDR2: SGHTS and YDEGEE. CDR3 residues: CASSLGEGRYTEAFF. CDR3 coding DNA: TGTGCCAGCAGCTTGGGCGAAGGGAGATACACTGAAGCTTTCTTT.